The 7 T cell receptor beta chains reported below all come from one sample, sequenced in a study of OX40 agonist ivuxolimab in advanced cancers. The protocol was immunoSEQ multiplex PCR, while the TCRdb copy is restricted to in-frame clones and leaves out a portion. The table includes tens of thousands of clones, about 91% detected once. The sample here was CD4+ or CD8+ T cells sorted from blood, taken in a trial of the OX40 agonist ivuxolimab. These receptors were obtained from an adult with an advanced solid tumor such as melanoma, head and neck, liver or kidney cancer.

The rearrangement uses TRBV19 and TRBJ1-1; no clear D gene. CDR1 is LNHDA and CDR2 is SQIVND in the germline V gene (reference sequence). CDR3 size: 14 residues. V was cut by 5 bases and J by 5 bases, with 15 bases left in between. CDR3 nucleotide sequence: TGTGCCAGTAGTGCGGTTCTGGTTGGTACTGAAGCTTTCTTT. It yields the protein CASSAVLVGTEAFF.

This chain links TRBV11-1 with TRBJ2-5; 8 bases line up with TRBD1. TRBJ2-7 matches the DNA end more closely, so the J call is doubtful. CDR1 is SGHAT, CDR2 FQDESV, per germline (reference sequence). CDR3 length: 14 amino acids. The CDR3: CASSVGQGWDEQYF. The CDR3 DNA follows: TGTGCCAGCAGCGTCGGACAGGGCTGGGACGAGCAGTACTTC.

The chain combines TRBV18 with TRBJ2-7; 10 bases fit TRBD2. The CDR3 length is 14 residues. V dropped 5 bases and J dropped 2; count of bases not matched to a gene: 3. CDR1 KGHSH and CDR2 LQKENI come from the germline V gene. CDR3 amino acids: CASSSSGGAYEQYF. The CDR3, as DNA: TGTGCCAGCTCATCTAGCGGGGGAGCCTACGAGCAGTACTTC.

The chain recombines TRBV27 with TRBJ1-1, with D unresolved. CDR1 and CDR2 from the germline V gene are MNHEY and SMNVEV (reference sequence). V lost 0 bases and J lost 1, with 3 bases in between. This CDR3 contains 13 residues. The CDR3, as DNA: TGTGCCAGCAGTTTATCGAGGAACACTGAAGCTTTCTTT. It encodes CASSLSRNTEAFF.

This clone was counted once. The chain carries TRBV7-2 and TRBJ1-2; 7 bases are a match to TRBD1. Unmatched junction bases numbered 3, after V lost 3 bases and J lost 2 bases. Germline assignment: CDR1 SGHTA and CDR2 FQGNSA. The CDR3 loop spans 14 amino acids. As DNA, the CDR3 is TGTGCCAGCAGCTTCCCGGGACAGAACTATGGCTACACCTTC. Translating it yields CASSFPGQNYGYTF.

The chain carries TRBV19 and TRBJ1-3; no definite D call. The V gene lost 3 bases and the J gene lost 0 bases, with 6 bases spanning the gap. CDR3 length equals 14 residues. Germline CDR1 LNHDA, CDR2 SQIVND (reference sequence). The chain's CDR3 is CASSILHSGNTIYF. The CDR3 bases are TGTGCCAGTAGTATTCTTCACTCTGGAAACACCATATATTTT.

The chain couples TRBV5-4 to TRBJ2-3; 10 positions agree with TRBD2. The junction had 7 bases not matched to a gene; V was cut back by 4 bases and J by 2 bases. Germline CDR1 and CDR2: SGHNT and YYREEE (reference sequence). The CDR3 consists of 16 residues. DNA for the CDR3: TGTGCCAGCAGCCCATCAGCGGGGGGGATCACAGATACGCAGTATTTT. This sequence encodes CASSPSAGGITDTQYF.